This TCR beta chain is drawn from a study of T-cell memory formation after mild COVID-19. At the level of the study: Clustering of TCRs was largely donor specific. Notes on the study in general: Those CD4+ clones that contracted were mainly in CM and EM (CD8+ ones in EMRA). Later expanders leaned CD4+, whereas day 15 to 85 contracting clones were balanced CD4/CD8.

Each CDR3 protein gets one entry after TCRdb re-called the 5' RACE reads with MiXCR. The table includes approximately 340,000 distinct CDR3 sequences, 10% to 15% detected once. The CDR3 extends over 13 amino acids. Trimming left V 4 bases short and J 8 bases short, with 15 bases between. Germline values: CDR1 SGHDT, CDR2 YYEEEE. This clonotype was counted a few times. Its antigen is unidentified. This TCR was recovered from a man aged 18-30 years who had mild COVID-19 (a few samples of this study predate the infection). Cell type and time point are not known. The V call is TRBV5-6, the J call TRBJ1-1, with D possibly being TRBD1 (5 bases). Source material: PBMCs or a T cell subset sorted from them (not recorded which). The CDR3 reads CASSPPRQPEAFF. CDR3 sequence (DNA): TGTGCCAGCAGCCCCCCTCGACAGCCCGAAGCTTTCTTT. Complete variable domain (other parts from reference TRBV5-6 and TRBJ1-1): DAGVTQSPTHLIKTRGQQVTLRCSPKSGHDTVSWYQQALGQGPQFIFQYYEEEERQRGNFPDRFSGHQFPNYSSELNVNALLLGDSALYLCASSPPRQPEAFFGQGTRLTVV.